This T cell receptor beta chain was recorded in a study of shared clonotypes between healthy human individuals. Turning to the study itself: Researchers assigned three CD4 naive, three CD4 memory, two CD8 naive and one CD8 memory plate to each donor.

The CDR3 extends over 17 amino acids. The ends lost 3 bases at V and 4 bases at J; junction bases unmatched: 5. In germline, CDR1 is SGDLS, CDR2 YYNGEE. Here immunoSEQ multiplex PCR was the method, and the copy in TCRdb shows in-frame clones only, minus some. The sample contains roughly 2,000,000 clones, about 95% of which appear only once. Naive CD8 isolation took CD45RO-negative cells positively selected for CCR7 and excluded terminally differentiated effector memory CD45RA+ cells. The chain employs TRBV9 and TRBJ2-3; TRBD2 matches at 16 bases. The origin of this receptor is a man younger than 35 in good health. Specimen: naive CD8+ T cells sorted from blood. CDR3 sequence reads: CASSAGTSGGASDTQYF. Written as DNA, the CDR3 is TGTGCCAGCAGCGCCGGGACTAGCGGGGGGGCATCAGATACGCAGTATTTT.